This entry lists 13 T cell receptor beta chains sequenced from one sample in a study of T cell clusters in autoimmune cytopenias. TRB was amplified by touch-down multiplex PCR, primer pools A and B combined. For each CDR3 protein, TCRdb gives one entry from its re-call of the multiplex PCR reads, without DNA. In total, the table holds 8,000 to 9,500 distinct CDR3 sequences. TRB amplification used 200 to 250 ng of peripheral blood genomic DNA. The sequencing input was peripheral blood. The receptors come from a human donor with an autoimmune cytopenia or autoimmune hepatitis (not recorded which).

This chain joins TRBV6-5 and TRBJ2-1; TCRdb lists TRBD2, though no DNA is available to test this call. The CDR3 runs 16 residues. Looked up from germline, CDR1 is MNHEY and CDR2 is SVGAGI. CDR3 amino acids: CASSYSRRESGNEQFF.

The chain couples TRBV19 to TRBJ1-5. CDR3 length equals 15 residues. CDR1 LNHDA and CDR2 SQIVND come from the germline V gene (reference sequence). CDR3 loop: CASSIGGGINQPQHF.

This clonotype shows up as medium-sized by frequency. The chain has TRBV18 and TRBJ1-6; TCRdb proposes TRBD1, but this gene call is untestable without DNA. The CDR3 loop spans 15 amino acids. The V gene's germline CDR1 is KGHSH and CDR2 LQKENI. The CDR3 here is CASSPNTGGDSPLHF.

The chain joins TRBV30 to TRBJ1-1; TCRdb calls TRBD1, which cannot be checked without DNA. This CDR3 has 13 residues. CDR1 is GTSNPN and CDR2 is SVGIG in the germline V gene (reference sequence). CDR3 amino acids: CAWSDTGGTEAFF.

The chain couples TRBV19 to TRBJ2-1; TCRdb lists TRBD1, though no DNA is available to test this call. The CDR3 is 15 amino acids. Germline CDR1 reads LNHDA; CDR2 reads SQIVND (reference sequence). The CDR3 reads CASSIRGGSYNEQFF.

V gene TRBV7-9 combines with J gene TRBJ1-2; as DNA is missing, the TRBD1 call by TCRdb cannot be tested. Germline V gene data show CDR1 as SEHNR and CDR2 as FQNEAQ (reference sequence). This CDR3 has 15 amino acids. CDR3 in amino acids: CASSKRTGGRGGYTF.

The rearrangement uses TRBV18 and TRBJ2-7. CDR1 KGHSH and CDR2 LQKENI come from the germline V gene. The length of the CDR3 is 12 residues. CDR3 sequence: CASSPAGDEQYF.

The chain employs TRBV30 and TRBJ2-7; TCRdb calls TRBD1, which cannot be checked without DNA. The germline V gene encodes CDR1 GTSNPN and CDR2 SVGIG (reference sequence). The CDR3 is made up of 13 amino acids. The CDR3 is CAWRTGWSYEQYF.

The chain has TRBV6-4 and TRBJ2-2; TCRdb lists TRBD2, though no DNA is available to test this call. This CDR3 is built from 17 residues. Germline V CDR1 and CDR2: MRHNA, SNTAGT. The CDR3 loop is CASSDPLKGGNTGELFF.

The CDR3 is CAWSVWGDLILNQPQHF. This sequence joins TRBV30 and TRBJ1-5. The CDR3 consists of 17 residues. CDR1 is GTSNPN, CDR2 SVGIG, per germline (reference sequence).

This chain joins TRBV20-1 and TRBJ1-3; TCRdb gives TRBD1 as the D gene, but with no DNA this cannot be confirmed. Germline CDR1 DFQATT, CDR2 SNEGSKA (reference sequence). The CDR3 length is 14 residues. CDR3: CSARDSRVGNTIYF.

The gene calls are TRBV30 and TRBJ1-1; TCRdb's D call of TRBD1 is untestable without DNA. Germline V gene data show CDR1 as GTSNPN and CDR2 as SVGIG (reference sequence). This CDR3 contains 14 residues. This CDR3 reads CAWSPAKLNTEAFF.

Measured by frequency, this clonotype is medium-sized. The chain couples TRBV19 to TRBJ2-1; TCRdb lists TRBD1, though no DNA is available to test this call. Per the germline V gene, CDR1 is LNHDA and CDR2 is SQIVND (reference sequence). This CDR3 is built from 14 residues. This chain's CDR3 is CASSPGTAYNEQFF.